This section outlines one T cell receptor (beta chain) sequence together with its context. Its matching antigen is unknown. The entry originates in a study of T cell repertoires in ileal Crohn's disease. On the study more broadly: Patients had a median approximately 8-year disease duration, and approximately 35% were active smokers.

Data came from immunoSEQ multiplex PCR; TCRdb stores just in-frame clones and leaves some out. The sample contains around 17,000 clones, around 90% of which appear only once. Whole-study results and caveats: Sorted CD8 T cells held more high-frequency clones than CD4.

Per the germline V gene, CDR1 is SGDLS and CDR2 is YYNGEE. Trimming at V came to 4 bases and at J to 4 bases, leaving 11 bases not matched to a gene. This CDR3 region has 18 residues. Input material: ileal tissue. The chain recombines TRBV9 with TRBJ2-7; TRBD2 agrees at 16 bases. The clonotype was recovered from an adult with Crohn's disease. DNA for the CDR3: TGTGCCAGCAGCACAGGGACTAGCGGGAGGGTCGGCTTTTACGAGCAGTACTTC. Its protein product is CASSTGTSGRVGFYEQYF.